This T cell receptor (beta chain) originates from a study of high-grade serous ovarian cancer treatment subgroups. Study overall: Each sample yielded on average roughly 7,000 unique TCR beta rearrangements from some 15,000 reads. Study findings and constraints: Different patients shared almost no repertoire; same-patient tumors shared about 0.11 to 0.85. Without spatial data, bulk sequencing limits insight into HGSC tumor diversity.

About this clone: Its specificity is unknown.

In germline, CDR1 is MGHDK, CDR2 SYGVNS. The ends lost 5 bases at V and 5 bases at J; junction bases unmatched: 5. The CDR3 runs to 13 residues. Tumor samples were taken before definitive surgery or chemotherapy. Sequencing used immunoSEQ multiplex PCR; TCRdb keeps in-frame clones, though not all of them. The sample gives roughly 6,300 clones, around 74% of which show up once; about 6.7% is in the top ten. This clonotype was sampled from a human donor with high-grade serous ovarian cancer. This chain uses TRBV25-1 with TRBJ2-5; TRBD1 aligns across 7 bases. The sequencing sample was made of tumor tissue. The CDR3 nucleotides read TGTGCCAGCAGTCGACAGGGTACGGAGACCCAGTACTTC. Translated: CASSRQGTETQYF.